The next 8 T cell receptor beta chains were all read from a single sample in a study of shared T cell receptors in the human thymus. Repertoires were generated with immunoSEQ multiplex PCR, while TCRdb's copy carries only in-frame clones and drops some. This sample has about 660,000 clones, with approximately 89% found just once. The data also belong to a second study, concerning human thymus T cells.

Material for sequencing was thymocytes. These receptors all stem from a boy in the first two years of life with a congenital heart defect.

The chain links TRBV2 to TRBJ1-3; TRBD1 aligns across 8 bases. CDR1 is SNHLY, CDR2 FYNNEI, per germline. CDR3 length equals 15 residues. The junction had 4 bases not matched to a gene; V was cut back by 6 bases and J by 0 bases. Here the CDR3 reads CASSVQGASGNTIYF. The CDR3 DNA is TGTGCCAGCAGCGTTCAGGGGGCCTCTGGAAACACCATATATTTT. Supplemented by reference TRBV2 and TRBJ1-3, the full variable domain reads EPEVTQTPSHQVTQMGQEVILRCVPISNHLYFYWYRQILGQKVEFLVSFYNNEISEKSEIFDDQFSVERPDGSNFTLKIRSTKLEDSAMYFCASSVQGASGNTIYFGEGSWLTVV.

This chain links TRBV7-9 with TRBJ2-1; tentative D call: TRBD1 (5 bases). The germline V and J ends were trimmed by 5 bases and 4 bases, with 12 bases remaining between them. The germline CDR1 and CDR2 sequences are SEHNR and FQNEAQ (reference sequence). This CDR3 region has 14 residues. The CDR3 bases are TGTGCCAGCAGCCCTCAGACAGCTTACAATGAGCAGTTCTTC. This translates into CASSPQTAYNEQFF.

V is TRBV19 and J is TRBJ2-7; TRBD2 matches 8 bases. The germline CDR1 and CDR2 sequences are LNHDA and SQIVND (reference sequence). The CDR3 consists of 15 residues. Unmatched junction bases numbered 10, after V lost 6 bases and J lost 3 bases. CDR3 nucleotide sequence: TGTGCCAGTAGCCGGACGGGACTAGGGATCTACGAGCAGTACTTC. Its protein is CASSRTGLGIYEQYF.

In its sample, this clone was seen a few times. The chain carries TRBV9 and TRBJ1-2, with D perhaps TRBD1 (5 bases). This CDR3 contains 14 residues. CDR1 and CDR2 from the germline V gene are SGDLS and YYNGEE. Between the trimmed V and J ends, which lost 5 bases and 7 bases, there was a span of 18 bases. The CDR3 DNA sequence: TGTGCCAGCAGGGGACTCCCGAAGATTGCTGGCTACACCTTC. Its translation is CASRGLPKIAGYTF.

This clone has only one observation. The chain uses TRBV10-3 and TRBJ2-1; TRBD1 aligns across 10 bases. This CDR3 contains 17 residues. V gave up 2 bases and J gave up 3 bases; unmatched junction bases: 7. In germline, CDR1 is ENHRY, CDR2 SYGVKD. The CDR3 spells CAISEVKGTGVYNEQFF. The CDR3 nucleotides read TGTGCCATCAGTGAGGTAAAGGGGACAGGGGTCTACAATGAGCAGTTCTTC.

V gene TRBV28 combines with J gene TRBJ2-7; 7 positions agree with TRBD1. In germline, CDR1 is MDHEN, CDR2 SYDVKM. V shed 4 bases, J shed 5 bases, and the junction held 8 bases outside the gene matches. The CDR3 length is 14 residues. For the CDR3, the DNA is TGTGCCAGCAGTTACCCGACAGGGTCGGACGAGCAGTACTTC. As protein: CASSYPTGSDEQYF.

Only a few counts were recorded for this clone. This rearrangement joins TRBV4-3 to TRBJ1-4; D not certain. Trimming cost V 4 bases and J 5 bases, with 11 bases left between them. The CDR3 loop spans 14 amino acids. The germline V gene encodes CDR1 LGHNA and CDR2 YSLEER. The CDR3 nucleotides read TGCGCCAGCAGCCGATCGGGAGGAAATGAAAAACTGTTTTTT. Its protein is CASSRSGGNEKLFF.

This sequence joins TRBV29-1 and TRBJ1-2; 7 nucleotides line up with TRBD1. The CDR3 is 11 amino acids. Trimming at V came to 4 bases and at J to 6 bases, leaving 2 bases not matched to a gene. CDR1 is SQVTM and CDR2 is ANQGSEA in the germline V gene. CDR3 sequence (DNA): TGCAGCGTTGGACAGGGAGATGGCTACACCTTC. It encodes CSVGQGDGYTF.